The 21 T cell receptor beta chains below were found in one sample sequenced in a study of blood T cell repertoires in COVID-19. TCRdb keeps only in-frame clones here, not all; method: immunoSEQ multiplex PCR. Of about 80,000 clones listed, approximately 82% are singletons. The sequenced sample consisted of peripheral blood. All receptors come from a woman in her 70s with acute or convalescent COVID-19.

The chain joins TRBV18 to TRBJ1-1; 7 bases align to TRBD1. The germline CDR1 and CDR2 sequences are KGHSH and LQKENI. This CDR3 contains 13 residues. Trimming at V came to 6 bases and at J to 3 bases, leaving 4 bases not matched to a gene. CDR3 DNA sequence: TGTGCCAGCTCGACAGGGCAGGACACTGAAGCTTTCTTT. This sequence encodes CASSTGQDTEAFF.

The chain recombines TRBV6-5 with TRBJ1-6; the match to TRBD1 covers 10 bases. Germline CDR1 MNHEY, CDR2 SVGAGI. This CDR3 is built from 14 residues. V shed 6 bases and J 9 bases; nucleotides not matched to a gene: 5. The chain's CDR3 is CASSRGQGISPLHF. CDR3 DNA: TGTGCCAGCAGCCGGGGACAGGGGATTTCACCCCTCCACTTT.

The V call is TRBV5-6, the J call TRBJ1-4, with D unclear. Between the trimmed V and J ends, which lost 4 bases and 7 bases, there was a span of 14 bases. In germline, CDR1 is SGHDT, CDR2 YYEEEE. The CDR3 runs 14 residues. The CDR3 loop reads CASSQVTASEKLFF. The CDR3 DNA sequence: TGTGCCAGCAGCCAAGTCACAGCCAGTGAAAAACTGTTTTTT.

The CDR3 DNA is TGTGCCAGCAGCCCTACCACTAGCGGGAACAATGAGCAGTTCTTC. This codes for CASSPTTSGNNEQFF. This sequence joins TRBV3-1 (or the pseudogene TRBV3-2) and TRBJ2-1; 10 bases match TRBD2. Trimming at V came to 4 bases and at J to 5 bases, leaving 5 bases not matched to a gene. The germline V gene has CDR1 LGHDT and CDR2 YNNKEL (reference sequence). The CDR3 is 15 residues long.

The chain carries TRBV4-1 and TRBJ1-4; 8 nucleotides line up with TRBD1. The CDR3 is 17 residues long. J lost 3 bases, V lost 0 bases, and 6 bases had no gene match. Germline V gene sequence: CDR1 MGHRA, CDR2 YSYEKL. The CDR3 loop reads CASSQERGQGPNEKLFF. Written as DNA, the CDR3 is TGCGCCAGCAGCCAAGAACGCGGACAGGGACCTAATGAAAAACTGTTTTTT.

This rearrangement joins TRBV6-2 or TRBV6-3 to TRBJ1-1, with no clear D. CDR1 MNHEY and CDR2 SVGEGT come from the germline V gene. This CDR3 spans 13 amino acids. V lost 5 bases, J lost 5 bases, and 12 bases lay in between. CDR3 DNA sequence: TGTGCCAGCAGTCAAACGACACTGACTGAAGCTTTCTTT. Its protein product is CASSQTTLTEAFF.

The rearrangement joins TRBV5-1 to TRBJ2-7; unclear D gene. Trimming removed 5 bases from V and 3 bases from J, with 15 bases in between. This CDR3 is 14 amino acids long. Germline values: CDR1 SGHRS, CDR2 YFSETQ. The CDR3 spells CASRPSYSNYEQYF. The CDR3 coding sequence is TGCGCCAGCAGACCTTCCTACAGTAACTACGAGCAGTACTTC.

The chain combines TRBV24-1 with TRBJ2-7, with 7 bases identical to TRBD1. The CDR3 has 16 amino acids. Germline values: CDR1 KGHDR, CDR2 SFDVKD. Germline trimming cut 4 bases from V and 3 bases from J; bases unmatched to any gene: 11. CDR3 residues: CATSDSTGTDNYEQYF. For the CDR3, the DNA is TGTGCCACCAGTGACTCAACGGGGACAGACAACTACGAGCAGTACTTC.

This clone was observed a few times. The CDR3 reads CASTAKQGSAGNTIYF. The CDR3, as DNA: TGTGCCAGCACAGCAAAACAGGGTTCGGCTGGAAACACCATATATTTT. This chain joins TRBV18 and TRBJ1-3, with D perhaps matching TRBD1 (6 bases). Germline CDR1 is KGHSH and CDR2 is LQKENI. Deletions cut 8 bases from V and 2 bases from J, with 19 bases between. The CDR3 runs to 16 residues.

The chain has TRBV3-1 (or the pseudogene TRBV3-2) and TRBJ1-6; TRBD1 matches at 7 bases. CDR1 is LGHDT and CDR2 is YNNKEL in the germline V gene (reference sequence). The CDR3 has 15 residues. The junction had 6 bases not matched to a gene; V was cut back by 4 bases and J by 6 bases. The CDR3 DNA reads TGTGCCAGCAGCCGCAGGGACAGAAGTAATTCACCCCTCCACTTT. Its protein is CASSRRDRSNSPLHF.

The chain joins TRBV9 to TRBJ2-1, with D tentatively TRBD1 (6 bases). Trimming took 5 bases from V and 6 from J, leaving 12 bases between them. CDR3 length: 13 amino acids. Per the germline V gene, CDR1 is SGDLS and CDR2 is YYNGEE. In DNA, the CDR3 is TGTGCCAGCAGTAGCATGGGGGCCAATGAGCAGTTCTTC. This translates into CASSSMGANEQFF.

In nucleotides, the CDR3 is TGTGCCTGGAGATCGCCGGTCTTCTATGGCTACACCTTC. Translated, it gives CAWRSPVFYGYTF. The chain combines TRBV30 with TRBJ1-2; D not resolved. CDR1 is GTSNPN, CDR2 SVGIG, per germline (reference sequence). V dropped 3 bases and J dropped 4 bases, with 12 bases sitting between them. This CDR3 has 13 residues.

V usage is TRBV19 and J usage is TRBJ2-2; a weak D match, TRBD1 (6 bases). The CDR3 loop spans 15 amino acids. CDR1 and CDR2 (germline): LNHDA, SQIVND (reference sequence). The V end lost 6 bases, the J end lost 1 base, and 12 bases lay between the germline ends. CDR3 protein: CASRPGHLNTGELFF. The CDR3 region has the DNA TGTGCCAGTAGACCGGGACACCTGAACACCGGGGAGCTGTTTTTT.

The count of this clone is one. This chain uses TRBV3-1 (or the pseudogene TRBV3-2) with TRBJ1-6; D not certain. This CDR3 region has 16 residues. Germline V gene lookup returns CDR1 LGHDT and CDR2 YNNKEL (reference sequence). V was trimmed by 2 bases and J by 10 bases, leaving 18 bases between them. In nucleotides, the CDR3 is TGTGCCAGCAGCCAAACACCGGGGATCGATCGGTCACCCCTCCACTTT. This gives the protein CASSQTPGIDRSPLHF.

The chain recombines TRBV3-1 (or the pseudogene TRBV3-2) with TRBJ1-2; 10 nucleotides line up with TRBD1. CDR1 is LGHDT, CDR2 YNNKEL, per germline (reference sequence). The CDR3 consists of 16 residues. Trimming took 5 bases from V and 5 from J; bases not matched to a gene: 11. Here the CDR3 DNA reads TGTGCCAGCAGCTTAGGGGACAGGGGTAGGTGGTATGGCTACACCTTC. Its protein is CASSLGDRGRWYGYTF.

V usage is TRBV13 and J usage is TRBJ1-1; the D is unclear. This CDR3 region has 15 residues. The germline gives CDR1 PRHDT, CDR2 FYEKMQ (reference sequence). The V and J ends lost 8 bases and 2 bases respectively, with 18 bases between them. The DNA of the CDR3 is TGTGCCAGCTCCGGCCCTAGCGGTATTAACACTGAAGCTTTCTTT. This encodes CASSGPSGINTEAFF.

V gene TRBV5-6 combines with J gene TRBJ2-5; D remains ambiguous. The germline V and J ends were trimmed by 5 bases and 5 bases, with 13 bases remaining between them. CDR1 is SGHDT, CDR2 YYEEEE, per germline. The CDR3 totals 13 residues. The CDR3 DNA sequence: TGTGCCAGCAGGGCGCTAGATCCCGAGACCCAGTACTTC. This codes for CASRALDPETQYF.

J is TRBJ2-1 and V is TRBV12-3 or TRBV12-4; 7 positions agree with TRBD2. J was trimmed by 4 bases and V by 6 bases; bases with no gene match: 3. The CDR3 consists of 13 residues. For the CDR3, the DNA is TGTGCCAGCAGACGCGGGAGTTACAATGAGCAGTTCTTC. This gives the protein CASRRGSYNEQFF.

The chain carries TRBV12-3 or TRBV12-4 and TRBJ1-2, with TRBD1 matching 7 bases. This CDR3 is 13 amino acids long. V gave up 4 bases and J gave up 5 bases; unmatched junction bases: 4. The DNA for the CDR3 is TGTGCCAGCAGTTGGGGGGACAGTTATGGCTACACCTTC. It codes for CASSWGDSYGYTF.

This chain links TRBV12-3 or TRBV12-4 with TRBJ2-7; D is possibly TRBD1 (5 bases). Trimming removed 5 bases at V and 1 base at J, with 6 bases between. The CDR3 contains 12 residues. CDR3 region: CASSTGSYEQYF. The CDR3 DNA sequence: TGTGCCAGCAGTACAGGTTCCTACGAGCAGTACTTC.

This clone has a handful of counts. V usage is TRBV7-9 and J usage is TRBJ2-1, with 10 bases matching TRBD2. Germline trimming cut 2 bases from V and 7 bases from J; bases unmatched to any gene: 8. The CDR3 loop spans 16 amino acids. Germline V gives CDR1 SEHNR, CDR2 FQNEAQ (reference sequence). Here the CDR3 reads CASSLTPSGSRNEQFF. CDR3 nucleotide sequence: TGTGCCAGCAGCTTAACCCCTAGCGGGAGTCGGAATGAGCAGTTCTTC.